Listed here are 32 T cell receptor beta chains from one sample, sequenced in a study of shared clonotypes between healthy human individuals. The protocol was immunoSEQ multiplex PCR, while the TCRdb copy is restricted to in-frame clones and leaves out a portion. The sample includes approximately 1,500,000 clones, 95% to 99% of them seen just once. The material sequenced was naive CD4+ T cells sorted from blood. The subset here: CD45RA+ positively selected. The origin of the receptors is a young man in good health.

In DNA, the CDR3 is TGCAGCGTTTCCGTAACGGGGAATCAGCCCCAGCATTTT. This translates into CSVSVTGNQPQHF. The chain employs TRBV29-1 and TRBJ1-5; D not certain. CDR1 and CDR2 (germline): SQVTM, ANQGSEA. This CDR3 contains 13 residues. V shed 5 bases and J shed 4 bases, with 12 bases lying between them.

The CDR3 reads CASSLGPGGVAYEQYF. The CDR3 DNA follows: TGTGCCAGCAGCTTAGGGCCGGGAGGAGTCGCCTACGAGCAGTACTTC. The chain combines TRBV7-2 with TRBJ2-7, with 7 bases that match TRBD2. Germline CDR1 and CDR2: SGHTA and FQGNSA. V lost 1 base and J lost 2; bases outside the gene matches: 8. This CDR3 contains 16 residues.

The rearrangement links TRBV9 to TRBJ2-1; 10 bases map to TRBD1. J lost 3 bases, V lost 4 bases, and 4 bases had no gene match. Germline CDR1 is SGDLS and CDR2 is YYNGEE. The CDR3 is made up of 15 amino acids. DNA of the CDR3: TGTGCCAGCAGCACCGGGACAGGGGTCTACAATGAGCAGTTCTTC. This codes for CASSTGTGVYNEQFF.

This clone was found once. This chain uses TRBV4-3 with TRBJ2-7; D gene unclear. Trimming removed 0 bases at V and 3 bases at J, with 12 bases between. Germline CDR1 is LGHNA and CDR2 is YSLEER. The CDR3 is 15 residues long. CDR3 residues: CASSQDLLLHYEQYF. The CDR3 DNA is TGCGCCAGCAGCCAAGATCTACTACTTCACTACGAGCAGTACTTC.

The genes are TRBV18 and TRBJ2-6; D gene unclear. CDR1 is KGHSH, CDR2 LQKENI, per germline. The CDR3 loop spans 17 amino acids. V was pared by 3 bases and J by 0 bases, with 12 bases between. The CDR3 sequence is CASSPLGRPSGANVLTF. The CDR3 DNA is TGTGCCAGCTCACCCCTTGGACGGCCCTCTGGGGCCAACGTCCTGACTTTC.

The rearrangement joins TRBV6-6 to TRBJ2-1, with 9 positions matching TRBD1. With 4 bases clipped from V and 8 bases from J, the junction kept 9 bases outside the gene matches. This CDR3 comprises 15 residues. Germline CDR1 MNHNY, CDR2 SVGAGI (reference sequence). The CDR3, as DNA: TGTGCCAGCAGTTTCCTCGTCACAGGGGGCGATGAGCAGTTCTTC. This codes for CASSFLVTGGDEQFF.

This chain joins TRBV29-1 and TRBJ2-7, with D perhaps TRBD1 (5 bases). Trimming took 5 bases from V and 6 from J, leaving 17 bases between them. The CDR3 runs 13 residues. The germline gives CDR1 SQVTM, CDR2 ANQGSEA. For the CDR3, the DNA is TGCAGCGTTAATTTTATAGGGGCCGGCGAGCAGTACTTC. The encoded protein is CSVNFIGAGEQYF.

This rearrangement joins TRBV5-5 to TRBJ1-2; tentatively, D is TRBD1 (5 bases). The germline gives CDR1 SGHKS, CDR2 YYEKEE (reference sequence). The V gene lost 4 bases and the J gene lost 6 bases, with 19 bases spanning the gap. The CDR3 spans 15 residues. The CDR3 DNA reads TGTGCCAGCAGCCGGACACAAGTACAGGAGGATGGCTACACCTTC. Residues: CASSRTQVQEDGYTF.

Only a few counts were recorded for this clone. The V and J genes are TRBV2 and TRBJ1-3; D perhaps matches TRBD1 (5 bases). V was clipped by 4 bases and J by 2 bases, with 9 bases between them. Germline CDR1 and CDR2: SNHLY and FYNNEI. CDR3 length equals 14 residues. CDR3 sequence reads: CASSARQPGNTIYF. The CDR3 DNA reads as TGTGCCAGCAGTGCCCGACAGCCTGGAAACACCATATATTTT.

On this clone: This CDR3 is also generated by other DNA sequences in the sample. The genes are TRBV11-2 and TRBJ1-2; D gene uncertain. The CDR3 has 11 residues. The germline V and J ends were trimmed by 4 bases and 7 bases, with 7 bases remaining between them. Germline V lookup: CDR1 SGHAT, CDR2 FQNNGV. In DNA form, the CDR3 reads TGTGCCAGCAGCTCAGGCGGTGGCTACACCTTC. Amino acid sequence: CASSSGGGYTF.

This clone was observed a few times. This rearrangement joins TRBV10-3 to TRBJ1-5, with no clear D. The germline V and J ends were trimmed by 3 bases and 3 bases, with 6 bases remaining between them. Per the germline V gene, CDR1 is ENHRY and CDR2 is SYGVKD. The CDR3 sequence is 13 residues long. DNA for the CDR3: TGTGCCATCAGTGATGTTGTCAATCAGCCCCAGCATTTT. It encodes CAISDVVNQPQHF.

This chain connects TRBV19 to TRBJ2-1, with 8 bases fitting TRBD1. The CDR3 sequence is 14 residues long. CDR1 and CDR2 from the germline V gene are LNHDA and SQIVND (reference sequence). V lost 2 bases, J lost 15 bases, and 12 bases stayed unmatched. The chain's CDR3 is CASSIYGDRINPFF. The CDR3 DNA reads as TGTGCCAGTAGTATATACGGGGACAGGATAAACCCGTTCTTC.

The chain's CDR3 is CASSIANPSSYEQYF. The CDR3 nucleotides are TGTGCCAGCTCAATCGCGAACCCGAGCTCCTACGAGCAGTACTTC. The chain is built from TRBV18 and TRBJ2-7; D uncertain. Trimming took off 5 bases at V and 0 bases at J, with 14 bases between the two ends. The CDR3 covers 15 residues. Germline V gene sequence: CDR1 KGHSH, CDR2 LQKENI. Variable domain in full (rest from reference TRBV18 and TRBJ2-7): NAGVMQNPRHLVRRRGQEARLRCSPMKGHSHVYWYRQLPEEGLKFMVYLQKENIIDESGMPKERFSAEFPKEGPSILRIQQVVRGDSAAYFCASSIANPSSYEQYFGPGTRLTVT.

Details on this clone: Within the sample, other DNA sequences also encode this same CDR3. The V call is TRBV18, the J call TRBJ2-7, with D perhaps matching TRBD1 (6 bases). Germline V gene data show CDR1 as KGHSH and CDR2 as LQKENI. The CDR3 totals 14 residues. Trimming took off 2 bases at V and 0 bases at J, with 8 bases between the two ends. Written as DNA, the CDR3 is TGTGCCAGCTCACCAAGGACAGACTCCTACGAGCAGTACTTC. As protein: CASSPRTDSYEQYF.

This chain links TRBV2 with TRBJ2-5; 15 nucleotides line up with TRBD2. CDR3 length: 15 amino acids. The trim removed 6 bases at V and 5 bases at J, leaving 4 bases unmatched. Germline V gene lookup returns CDR1 SNHLY and CDR2 FYNNEI. This chain's CDR3 is CASRIGLAGGETQYF. The CDR3 DNA sequence: TGTGCCAGCAGAATAGGACTAGCGGGAGGGGAGACCCAGTACTTC.

V usage is TRBV11-2 and J usage is TRBJ2-7; a weak D match, TRBD1 (5 bases). The CDR3 length is 15 residues. Trimming stripped 4 bases from V and 0 bases from J, with 13 bases between. Per germline, CDR1 SGHAT and CDR2 FQNNGV. The CDR3 coding sequence is TGTGCCAGCAGCTCCCAGGGCCTTAGCTCCTACGAGCAGTACTTC. This sequence encodes CASSSQGLSSYEQYF.

About this clone: This CDR3 is also generated by other DNA sequences in the sample. The rearrangement joins TRBV5-4 to TRBJ2-5, with D perhaps TRBD2 (5 bases). The CDR3 consists of 14 residues. Deletions cut 4 bases from V and 1 base from J, with 11 bases between. Germline CDR1 SGHNT, CDR2 YYREEE (reference sequence). The CDR3: CASSLRGLQETQYF. Written as DNA, the CDR3 is TGTGCCAGCAGCCTCCGAGGGCTCCAAGAGACCCAGTACTTC.

The chain links TRBV18 to TRBJ1-4, with a tentative D call TRBD1 (6 bases). The CDR3 extends over 16 amino acids. V gave up 0 bases and J gave up 1 base, with 9 bases separating them. Germline V CDR1 and CDR2: KGHSH, LQKENI. The CDR3 nucleotides read TGTGCCAGCTCACCACCGTGGACAGAAACTAATGAAAAACTGTTTTTT. Protein: CASSPPWTETNEKLFF.

The chain uses TRBV6-4 and TRBJ1-1; D is uncertain. Trimming removed 0 bases at V and 5 bases at J, with 7 bases between. Germline CDR1 and CDR2: MRHNA and SNTAGT. The CDR3 has 13 amino acids. The DNA for the CDR3 is TGTGCCAGCAGTGACTCTATCGGTACTGAAGCTTTCTTT. Amino acids: CASSDSIGTEAFF.

This chain connects TRBV11-2 to TRBJ2-1; D ambiguous. Germline lookup yields CDR1 SGHAT and CDR2 FQNNGV. V shed 2 bases and J shed 2 bases, with 10 bases lying between them. This CDR3 has 15 amino acids. In nucleotides, the CDR3 is TGTGCCAGCAGCTTAAGGGCGGATACCTACAATGAGCAGTTCTTC. Protein: CASSLRADTYNEQFF.

The chain employs TRBV18 and TRBJ1-2; D remains unclear. The CDR3 is 13 amino acids. The V and J ends lost 3 bases and 8 bases respectively, with 13 bases between them. From germline, CDR1 is KGHSH and CDR2 LQKENI. The CDR3 spells CASSPDRLSGYTF. For the CDR3, the DNA is TGTGCCAGCTCACCGGACCGGCTGAGCGGCTACACCTTC.

Points on this clone: Within the sample, other DNA sequences also encode this same CDR3. The V call is TRBV5-1, the J call TRBJ2-7; 9 nucleotides line up with TRBD2. Germline CDR1 SGHRS, CDR2 YFSETQ. Trimming removed 0 bases from V and 0 bases from J; junction bases left unmatched: 4. The CDR3 is 16 amino acids. The CDR3 here is CASSLGLAESSYEQYF. The CDR3 DNA follows: TGCGCCAGCAGCTTGGGACTAGCGGAGAGCTCCTACGAGCAGTACTTC.

This rearrangement joins TRBV23-1 to TRBJ2-2; D unresolved. TRBV23-1 is an open reading frame, and its role is uncertain. V lost 11 bases and J 6 bases, leaving 7 bases between the germline ends. The CDR3 covers 10 residues. CDR3 nucleotide sequence: TGCGCCGGACCGGCCGGGGAGCTGTTTTTT. This encodes CAGPAGELFF.

Comment on this clone: Other DNA sequences from this sample encode an identical CDR3 as well. The genes are TRBV30 and TRBJ2-1; a weak D match, TRBD1 (5 bases). Germline V gene sequence: CDR1 GTSNPN, CDR2 SVGIG (reference sequence). V lost 3 bases to trimming and J lost 3 bases, with 9 bases between them. There are 13 residues in the CDR3. CDR3 coding DNA: TGTGCCTGGAGCGAAGACAGCTACAATGAGCAGTTCTTC. It yields the protein CAWSEDSYNEQFF.

The chain links TRBV30 to TRBJ2-7; the D gene is possibly TRBD2 (8 bases). V dropped 5 bases and J dropped 1 base, with 24 bases sitting between them. The CDR3 contains 17 residues. The germline gives CDR1 GTSNPN, CDR2 SVGIG (reference sequence). For the CDR3, the DNA is TGTGCCTGGGGAGGGGGCGTCTACGGGAGGGGTTCCTACGAGCAGTACTTC. Protein product: CAWGGGVYGRGSYEQYF. The full variable domain, with the rest looked up from reference TRBV30 and TRBJ2-7, is SQTIHQWPATLVQPVGSPLSLECTVEGTSNPNLYWYRQAAGRGLQLLFYSVGIGQISSEVPQNLSASRPQDRQFILSSKKLLLSDSGFYLCAWGGGVYGRGSYEQYFGPGTRLTVT.

The chain is built from TRBV7-6 and TRBJ2-3, with 12 bases identical to TRBD2. The CDR3 is made up of 17 amino acids. Germline V lookup: CDR1 SGHVS, CDR2 FNYEAQ. Unmatched junction bases numbered 6, after V lost 1 base and J lost 4 bases. CDR3 DNA: TGTGCCAGCAGCTTAGAGCTAGCGGGAGGGCCCCCAGATACGCAGTATTTT. Translating gives CASSLELAGGPPDTQYF.

This clone was recorded only once. The chain carries TRBV4-1 and TRBJ2-1, with TRBD2 matching 8 bases. The CDR3 is 15 residues long. Germline trimming cut 4 bases from V and 2 bases from J; bases unmatched to any gene: 4. Germline V lookup: CDR1 MGHRA, CDR2 YSYEKL. The CDR3, as DNA: TGCGCCAGCAGCCGTGCGGGAGGCGCCTACAATGAGCAGTTCTTC. Its protein is CASSRAGGAYNEQFF.

The rearrangement joins TRBV5-4 to TRBJ1-4, with 7 bases aligning to TRBD1. Germline CDR1 is SGHNT and CDR2 is YYREEE (reference sequence). CDR3 length: 15 amino acids. V shed 4 bases, J shed 5 bases, and the junction held 8 bases outside the gene matches. The CDR3 protein is CASSRWDSINEKLFF. Written as DNA, the CDR3 is TGTGCCAGCAGCCGGTGGGACAGCATCAATGAAAAACTGTTTTTT.

The chain has TRBV4-1 and TRBJ1-1, with TRBD1 matching 8 bases. The CDR3 contains 16 residues. V shed 3 bases, J shed 5 bases, and the junction held 11 bases outside the gene matches. Germline assignment: CDR1 MGHRA and CDR2 YSYEKL. The CDR3 protein is CASSHRGTGRDTEAFF. CDR3 DNA sequence: TGCGCCAGCAGCCACCGCGGGACAGGTCGTGATACTGAAGCTTTCTTT.

The gene calls are TRBV9 and TRBJ2-3, with D unclear. The CDR3 is 14 residues long. CDR1 and CDR2 (germline): SGDLS, YYNGEE. Trimming pared 4 bases from V and 2 bases from J, leaving 11 bases between. The CDR3 region is CASSPRFLTDTQYF. CDR3 DNA: TGTGCCAGCAGCCCCCGATTCCTCACAGATACGCAGTATTTT.

The chain carries TRBV7-9 and TRBJ1-1; a possible D gene is TRBD1 (6 bases). V lost 5 bases and J lost 9, with 10 bases in between. This CDR3 is built from 11 residues. Germline V lookup: CDR1 SEHNR, CDR2 FQNEAQ (reference sequence). CDR3 protein: CASSTGQKAFF. The CDR3, as DNA: TGTGCCAGCAGCACCGGACAGAAAGCTTTCTTT.

To note about this clone: Distinct nucleotide sequences in the sample also encode this CDR3. The V and J genes are TRBV29-1 and TRBJ1-2; 9 bases align to TRBD1. Per the germline V gene, CDR1 is SQVTM and CDR2 is ANQGSEA. This CDR3 region has 11 residues. With 6 bases clipped from V and 4 bases from J, the junction kept 0 bases outside the gene matches. The CDR3 protein is CSVDRGYGYTF. Here the CDR3 DNA reads TGCAGCGTGGACAGGGGCTATGGCTACACCTTC. Using reference TRBV29-1 and TRBJ1-2 for the parts outside the CDR3, the full variable domain is SAVISQKPSRDICQRGTSLTIQCQVDSQVTMMFWYRQQPGQSLTLIATANQGSEATYESGFVIDKFPISRPNLTFSTLTVSNMSPEDSSIYLCSVDRGYGYTFGSGTRLTVV.